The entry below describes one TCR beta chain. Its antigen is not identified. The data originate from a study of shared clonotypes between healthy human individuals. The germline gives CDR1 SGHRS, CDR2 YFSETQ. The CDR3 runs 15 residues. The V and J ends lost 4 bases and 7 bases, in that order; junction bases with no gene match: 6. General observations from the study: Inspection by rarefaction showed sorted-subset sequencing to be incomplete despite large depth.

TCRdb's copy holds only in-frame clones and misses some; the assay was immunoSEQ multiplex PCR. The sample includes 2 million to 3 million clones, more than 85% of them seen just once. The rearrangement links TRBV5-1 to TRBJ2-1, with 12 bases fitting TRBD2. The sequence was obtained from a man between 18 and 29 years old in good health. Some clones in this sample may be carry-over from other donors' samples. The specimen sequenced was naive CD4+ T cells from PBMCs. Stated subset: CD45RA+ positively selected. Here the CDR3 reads CASSGGTSGLNEQFF. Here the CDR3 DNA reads TGCGCCAGCAGCGGGGGGACTAGCGGGCTAAATGAGCAGTTCTTC.